This TCR beta chain derives from a study of graft-versus-host responses after intestinal transplantation. As for the study in general: Every one of the recipients received anti-thymocyte globulin induction and afterwards took tacrolimus and steroids for around 3 years.

V shed 0 bases and J shed 7 bases, with 10 bases lying between them. CDR3 size: 14 residues. The germline gives CDR1 LNHNV, CDR2 YYDKDF (reference sequence). Findings and limits, study-wide: Detection of GvH clones occurred in recipient marrow, and some had their first appearance in ileum or blood.

Profiling relied on immunoSEQ multiplex PCR, and the TCRdb table lists in-frame clones only, not all of them. The sample includes around 13,000 clones, more than 85% of them seen just once. About this clone itself: Its specificity is not known.

The source is a human patient who received an intestinal transplant, so some T cells may come from the graft donor. Sequences were derived from PBMCs, sampled around 3 years after intestinal transplantation. The V call is TRBV15, the J call TRBJ2-1; D unclear. Here the CDR3 reads CATSRDAQLNEQFF. DNA for the CDR3: TGTGCCACCAGCAGAGATGCCCAACTGAATGAGCAGTTCTTC.